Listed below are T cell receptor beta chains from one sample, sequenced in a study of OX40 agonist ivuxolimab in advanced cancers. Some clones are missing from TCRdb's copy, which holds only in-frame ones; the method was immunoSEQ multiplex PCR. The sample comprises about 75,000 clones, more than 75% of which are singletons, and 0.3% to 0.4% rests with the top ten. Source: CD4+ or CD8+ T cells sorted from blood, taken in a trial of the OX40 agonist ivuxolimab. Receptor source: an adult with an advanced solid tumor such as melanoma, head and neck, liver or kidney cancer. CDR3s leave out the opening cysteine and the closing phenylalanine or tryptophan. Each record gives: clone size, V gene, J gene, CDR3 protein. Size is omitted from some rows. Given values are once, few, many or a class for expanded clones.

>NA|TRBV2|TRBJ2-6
AIDSSGANVLT
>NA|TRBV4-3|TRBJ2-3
ASSQGWGLTTDTQY
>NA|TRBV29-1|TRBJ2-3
SVAAGSSTDTQY
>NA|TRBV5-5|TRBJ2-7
ASDAGQYEQY
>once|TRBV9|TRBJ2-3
ASSRESTDTQY
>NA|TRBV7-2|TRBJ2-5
ASSFGGGRGETQY
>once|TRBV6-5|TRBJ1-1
ASRGGQGGGTEAF
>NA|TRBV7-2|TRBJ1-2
ASSWGGYGYT
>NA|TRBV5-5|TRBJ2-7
ASSLVAPLNSYEQY
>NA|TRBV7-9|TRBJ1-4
ASSLDEKLF
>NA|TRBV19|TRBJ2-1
ASSFGGFDNEQF
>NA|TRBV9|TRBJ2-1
ASSASGDLYNEQF
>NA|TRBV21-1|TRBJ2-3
ASSKEPFGPDTQY
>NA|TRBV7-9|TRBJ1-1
ASSPSGTEKGAF
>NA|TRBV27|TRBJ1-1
ASSLNGGGTEAF
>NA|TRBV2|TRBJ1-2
ASSEEVLRPYGYT
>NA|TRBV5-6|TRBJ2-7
ASSLDRVSYEQY
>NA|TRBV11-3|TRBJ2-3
ASSLGLVAGESDTQY
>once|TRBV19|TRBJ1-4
ASRPDRFEKLF
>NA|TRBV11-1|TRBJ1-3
ASSRQGIVPGNTIY
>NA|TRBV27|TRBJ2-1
ASSGLAGAPHNEQF
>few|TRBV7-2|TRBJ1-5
ASSSGQANQPQH
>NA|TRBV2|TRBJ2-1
ASSEKRVMNEQF
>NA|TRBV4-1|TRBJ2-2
ASSRGAEPTGELF
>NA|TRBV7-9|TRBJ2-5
ASSKTGGAETQY
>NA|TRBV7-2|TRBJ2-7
ASSLGTGLVYEQY
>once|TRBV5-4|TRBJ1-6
ASSFTGNNINSPLH
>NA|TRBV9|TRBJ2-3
ASSVLYSTDTQY
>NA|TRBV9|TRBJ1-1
ASSVGGLGAEAF
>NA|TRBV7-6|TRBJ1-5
ASSLVGSNQPQH
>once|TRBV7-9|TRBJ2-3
ASSLDGGGGTDTQY
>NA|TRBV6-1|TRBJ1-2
ASRGANYGYT
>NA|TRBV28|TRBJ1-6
ASSFQGGLSPLH
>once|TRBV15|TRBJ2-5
ATSRVGIPGQVLSGETQY
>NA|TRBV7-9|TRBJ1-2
ASSEGQGGYGYT
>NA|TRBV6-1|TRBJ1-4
ASSLGFSTEKLF